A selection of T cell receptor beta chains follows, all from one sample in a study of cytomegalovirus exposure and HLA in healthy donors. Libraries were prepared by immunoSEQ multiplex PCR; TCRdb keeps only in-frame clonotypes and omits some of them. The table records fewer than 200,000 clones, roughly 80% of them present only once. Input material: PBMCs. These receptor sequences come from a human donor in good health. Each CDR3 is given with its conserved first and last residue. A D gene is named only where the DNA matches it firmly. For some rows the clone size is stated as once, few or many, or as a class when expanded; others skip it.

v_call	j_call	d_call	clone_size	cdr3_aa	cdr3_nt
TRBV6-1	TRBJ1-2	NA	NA	CASSESSEGGGYTF	TGTGCCAGCAGTGAATCCTCAGAGGGCGGTGGCTACACCTTC
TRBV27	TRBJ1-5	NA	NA	CASSPVAVNQPQHF	TGTGCCAGCTCCCCCGTAGCAGTAAATCAGCCCCAGCATTTT
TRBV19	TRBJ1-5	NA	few	CASSFRPRVDQPQHF	TGTGCCAGTAGTTTCCGTCCGCGGGTAGATCAGCCCCAGCATTTT
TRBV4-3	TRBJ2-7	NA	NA	CASSQDRYSSEQYF	TGCGCCAGCAGCCAAGATCGCTACAGCTCCGAGCAGTACTTC
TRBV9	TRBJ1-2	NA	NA	CASSVTQGYGYTF	TGTGCCAGCAGCGTAACACAGGGCTATGGCTACACCTTC
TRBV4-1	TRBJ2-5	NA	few	CASSQEGGASWTQYF	TGCGCCAGCAGCCAAGAAGGAGGGGCTAGCTGGACCCAGTACTTC
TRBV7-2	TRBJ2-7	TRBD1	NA	CASSLDREVQYF	TGTGCCAGCAGCTTGGACAGGGAGGTGCAGTACTTC
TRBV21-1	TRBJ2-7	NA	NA	CASSKDTSYEQYF	TGTGCCAGCAGCAAAGACACCTCCTACGAGCAGTACTTC
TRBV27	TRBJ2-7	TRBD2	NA	CASSFISGADYEQYF	TGTGCCAGCAGTTTCATTAGCGGGGCAGACTACGAGCAGTACTTC
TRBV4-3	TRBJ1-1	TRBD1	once	CASSQTRDRGGTEAFF	TGCGCCAGCAGCCAAACCAGGGACAGGGGTGGCACTGAAGCTTTCTTT
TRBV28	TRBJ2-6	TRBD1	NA	CASRGTGGVSISGANVLTF	TGTGCCAGCAGGGGGACAGGGGGCGTTTCCATCTCTGGGGCCAACGTCCTGACTTTC
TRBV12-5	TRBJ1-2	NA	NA	CASGLVIGERSGGYTF	TGTGCTAGTGGTTTGGTAATAGGTGAGAGATCGGGTGGCTACACCTTC
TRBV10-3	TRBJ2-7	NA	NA	CAISDPSAGGSSYEQYF	TGTGCCATCAGTGACCCCTCGGCAGGGGGGTCCTCCTACGAGCAGTACTTC
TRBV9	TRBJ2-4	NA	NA	CASSVRSTGYRWAKNIQYF	TGTGCCAGCAGCGTTAGGAGTACAGGGTATCGGTGGGCCAAAAACATTCAGTACTTC
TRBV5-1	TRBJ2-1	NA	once	CASSLGTGGRNNEQFF	TGCGCCAGCAGCTTGGGTACCGGGGGGCGGAACAATGAGCAGTTCTTC
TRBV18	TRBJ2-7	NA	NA	CASSRRQGNSYEQYF	TGTGCCAGCTCCCGAAGGCAGGGGAACAGTTACGAGCAGTACTTC
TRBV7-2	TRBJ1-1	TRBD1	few	CASRGTGGTEAFF	TGTGCCAGCAGGGGCACAGGGGGGACTGAAGCTTTCTTT
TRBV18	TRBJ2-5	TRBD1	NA	CASSPEMTGSGETQYF	TGTGCCAGCTCACCAGAGATGACAGGGTCGGGAGAGACCCAGTACTTC
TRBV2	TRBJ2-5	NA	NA	CASILGDNLDNQETQYF	TGTGCCAGTATTTTGGGGGACAATCTAGATAACCAAGAGACCCAGTACTTC
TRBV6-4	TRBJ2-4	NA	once	CASSPPTQFGIQYF	TGTGCCAGCAGTCCTCCGACTCAGTTTGGCATTCAGTACTTC
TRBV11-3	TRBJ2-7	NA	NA	CASSLAQGQTYEQYF	TGTGCCAGCAGCTTAGCCCAGGGCCAGACCTACGAGCAGTACTTC
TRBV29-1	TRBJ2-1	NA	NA	CSVRGISYNEQFF	TGCAGCGTACGAGGGATATCCTACAATGAGCAGTTCTTC
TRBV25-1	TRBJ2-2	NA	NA	CASSATVTGELFF	TGTGCCAGCAGTGCCACAGTCACCGGGGAGCTGTTTTTT
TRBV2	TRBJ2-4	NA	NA	CASSGVRDNLAKNIQYF	TGTGCCAGCAGTGGAGTCCGGGACAACTTAGCCAAAAACATTCAGTACTTC
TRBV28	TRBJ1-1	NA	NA	CASSLPLTGAVAFF	TGTGCCAGCAGTTTACCGTTGACAGGCGCGGTTGCTTTCTTT
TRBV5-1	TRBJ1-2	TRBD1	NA	CASSLAGDRGNYGYTF	TGCGCCAGCAGCTTGGCCGGGGACAGGGGAAACTATGGCTACACCTTC
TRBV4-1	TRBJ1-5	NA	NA	CASSQDPNRVNQPQHF	TGCGCCAGCAGCCAAGATCCAAACAGGGTCAATCAGCCCCAGCATTTT
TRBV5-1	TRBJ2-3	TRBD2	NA	CASSLNGGDDTQYF	TGCGCCAGCAGCTTAAACGGGGGGGACGATACGCAGTATTTT
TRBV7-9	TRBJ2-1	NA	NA	CASSPTANEQFF	TGTGCCAGCAGCCCGACAGCCAATGAGCAGTTCTTC
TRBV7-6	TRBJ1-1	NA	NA	CASSYETGSGTPGTEAFF	TGTGCCAGCAGCTACGAGACAGGATCGGGCACCCCCGGCACTGAAGCTTTCTTT
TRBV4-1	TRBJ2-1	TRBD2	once	CASSQAGGSGGAYNEQFF	TGCGCCAGCAGCCAAGCGGGCGGTAGCGGGGGGGCATACAATGAGCAGTTCTTC
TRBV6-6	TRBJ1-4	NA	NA	CASRPTGPVFHEKLFF	TGTGCCAGCAGACCAACAGGGCCGGTTTTTCATGAAAAACTGTTTTTT